Below, 14 T cell receptor beta chains from the same sample are listed, as sequenced in a study of cytomegalovirus exposure and HLA in healthy donors. The assay was immunoSEQ multiplex PCR, and TCRdb's table has in-frame clones only and misses some. This sample has roughly 82,000 clones; 90% to 95% occur once, and the top ten carry about 0.68%. Sequences were obtained from PBMCs. These receptors originate from a man aged 18 to 29 in good health and CMV-seronegative.

The chain uses TRBV6-6 and TRBJ2-7, with 12 bases identical to TRBD1. The germline CDR1 and CDR2 sequences are MNHNY and SVGAGI (reference sequence). Trimming took 0 bases from V and 4 from J; bases not matched to a gene: 4. This CDR3 has 16 residues. Here the CDR3 reads CASSYSGTGGRYEQYF. The CDR3 DNA reads TGTGCCAGCAGTTACTCCGGGACAGGGGGCCGGTACGAGCAGTACTTC.

The CDR3 sequence: CASSPGIAGATGELFF. CDR3 bases: TGTGCCAGCAGCCCGGGGATAGCGGGAGCAACCGGGGAGCTGTTTTTT. This chain uses TRBV11-3 with TRBJ2-2; 9 bases map to TRBD2. This CDR3 has 16 residues. Germline loops: CDR1 SGHNT, CDR2 YENEEA. V trimming: 5 bases; J trimming: 5 bases; junction bases outside the gene matches: 9.

V gene TRBV5-1 combines with J gene TRBJ2-2; 10 bases agree with TRBD2. The CDR3 has 18 amino acids. Germline trimming cut 4 bases from V and 6 bases from J; bases unmatched to any gene: 15. The V gene's germline CDR1 is SGHRS and CDR2 YFSETQ. The CDR3 reads CASSQTAGTSVWSGELFF. CDR3 nucleotides: TGCGCCAGCAGCCAGACCGCCGGGACTAGCGTCTGGTCCGGGGAGCTGTTTTTT.

This rearrangement joins TRBV28 to TRBJ2-7; 11 bases align to TRBD1. Trimming cost V 4 bases and J 3 bases; bases outside gene matches: 8. Germline V gene data show CDR1 as MDHEN and CDR2 as SYDVKM. The CDR3 is 16 residues long. The CDR3 DNA sequence: TGTGCCAGCAGTTCAGACGGGACAGGGGGTTACTACGAGCAGTACTTC. Its protein is CASSSDGTGGYYEQYF.

This chain links TRBV5-6 with TRBJ2-7; 8 bases fit TRBD1. CDR1 SGHDT and CDR2 YYEEEE come from the germline V gene. The CDR3 is 16 residues long. The junction had 10 bases not matched to a gene; V was cut back by 4 bases and J by 1 base. The CDR3 loop reads CASSDRQGILSYEQYF. The CDR3 DNA reads as TGTGCCAGCAGCGATAGACAGGGGATTCTATCCTACGAGCAGTACTTC.

This rearrangement joins TRBV12-5 to TRBJ1-4; 9 bases are shared with TRBD1. The germline V gene has CDR1 LGHNT and CDR2 FRNRAP. With 3 bases clipped from V and 8 bases from J, the junction kept 10 bases outside the gene matches. The CDR3 has 16 residues. The CDR3 bases are TGTGCTAGTGGTTTACTCACAGGGGGCGCATGGGAAAAACTGTTTTTT. Its protein is CASGLLTGGAWEKLFF. Using reference TRBV12-5 and TRBJ1-4 for the parts outside the CDR3, the full variable domain is DARVTQTPRHKVTEMGQEVTMRCQPILGHNTVFWYRQTMMQGLELLAYFRNRAPLDDSGMPKDRFSAEMPDATLATLKIQPSEPRDSAVYFCASGLLTGGAWEKLFFGSGTQLSVL.

V and J are TRBV6-5 and TRBJ2-7, with TRBD1 as a possible D gene (5 bases). With 4 bases removed from V and 4 bases from J, the gap between germline ends came to 14 bases. The CDR3 is 14 amino acids. CDR1 is MNHEY, CDR2 SVGAGI, per germline. CDR3 nucleotide sequence: TGTGCCAGCAGTTCCCTTTGGGGCCCGTACGAGCAGTACTTC. Translating gives CASSSLWGPYEQYF.

The rearrangement joins TRBV11-3 to TRBJ1-4; TRBD1 matches at 9 bases. The V and J ends lost 4 bases and 10 bases, in that order; junction bases with no gene match: 7. The V gene's germline CDR1 is SGHNT and CDR2 YENEEA. The CDR3 runs to 14 residues. CDR3 sequence reads: CASSSRTGEGKLFF. The DNA of the CDR3 is TGTGCCAGCAGCTCCCGGACAGGGGAAGGAAAACTGTTTTTT.

This rearrangement joins TRBV30 to TRBJ1-1, with D tentatively TRBD1 (5 bases). V lost 3 bases and J 1 base, leaving 12 bases between the germline ends. The CDR3 totals 14 residues. The V gene's germline CDR1 is GTSNPN and CDR2 SVGIG (reference sequence). CDR3 nucleotide sequence: TGTGCCTGGAGAGTCGGGGGGGGGAACACTGAAGCTTTCTTT. Its protein product is CAWRVGGGNTEAFF.

The V and J genes are TRBV2 and TRBJ1-5; weak D call: TRBD1 (6 bases). The CDR3 has 16 residues. V was cut by 3 bases and J by 2 bases, with 14 bases left in between. Germline CDR1 is SNHLY and CDR2 is FYNNEI. The chain's CDR3 is CASSEWQGRGNQPQHF. CDR3 sequence (DNA): TGTGCCAGCAGTGAGTGGCAGGGGAGGGGCAATCAGCCCCAGCATTTT.

The chain is built from TRBV5-1 and TRBJ2-3; TRBD1 aligns across 8 bases. The CDR3 runs 14 residues. Trimming at V came to 4 bases and at J to 1 base, leaving 2 bases not matched to a gene. Germline V gene data show CDR1 as SGHRS and CDR2 as YFSETQ. CDR3 amino acids: CASSQDRGTDTQYF. The CDR3 DNA reads TGCGCCAGCAGCCAGGACAGGGGCACAGATACGCAGTATTTT. The variable domain in full, with the rest retrieved from reference TRBV5-1 and TRBJ2-3, is KAGVTQTPRYLIKTRGQQVTLSCSPISGHRSVSWYQQTPGQGLQFLFEYFSETQRNKGNFPGRFSGRQFSNSRSEMNVSTLELGDSALYLCASSQDRGTDTQYFGPGTRLTVL.

This chain uses TRBV5-4 with TRBJ2-3; 11 bases are shared with TRBD2. This CDR3 is built from 18 residues. V was pared by 5 bases and J by 1 base, with 12 bases of the junction left unmatched. Germline loops: CDR1 SGHNT, CDR2 YYREEE (reference sequence). The CDR3 DNA follows: TGTGCCAGCAGGTTAGGGACCAAGACTAGCGGGGGCACAGATACGCAGTATTTT. Its protein is CASRLGTKTSGGTDTQYF.

The chain recombines TRBV29-1 with TRBJ2-7; 7 positions agree with TRBD1. CDR1 is SQVTM, CDR2 ANQGSEA, per germline. This CDR3 is 12 amino acids long. V was clipped by 5 bases and J by 6 bases; unmatched bases: 7. The CDR3 DNA sequence: TGCAGCGTTACAGGGGAGCTCGGCGAGCAGTACTTC. Its protein is CSVTGELGEQYF.

The gene calls are TRBV5-1 and TRBJ2-7, with 9 nucleotides matching TRBD1. V dropped 4 bases and J dropped 4; count of bases not matched to a gene: 3. Per the germline V gene, CDR1 is SGHRS and CDR2 is YFSETQ. The CDR3 covers 13 residues. The CDR3 DNA sequence: TGCGCCAGCAGCAGAGGGACAGGGTACGAGCAGTACTTC. It is translated as CASSRGTGYEQYF.